The rows below give T cell receptor beta chains drawn from one sample of a study of OX40 agonist ivuxolimab in advanced cancers. Generated by immunoSEQ multiplex PCR, the TCRdb table keeps only in-frame clones and is missing some. The table lists around 90,000 clones, around 87% of them singletons. The starting material was CD4+ or CD8+ T cells sorted from blood, obtained in a trial of the OX40 agonist ivuxolimab. The receptors derive from an adult with an advanced solid tumor such as melanoma, head and neck, liver or kidney cancer. Each CDR3 is given with its conserved first and last residue. Each record gives: D gene, V gene, clone size, J gene, CDR3 DNA, CDR3 protein. A D gene is named only where the DNA matches it firmly. Not all rows give a size; the values are once, few, many and, for expanded clones, a class.

TRBD1	TRBV7-6	NA	TRBJ2-7	TGTGCCAGCAGCTACGGGACAGGGGGCGGGCGAGGCGAGCAGTACTTC	CASSYGTGGGRGEQYF
NA	TRBV6-5	NA	TRBJ2-7	TGTGCCAGCAGTTCTGGACACGGGGGATACGAGCAGTACTTC	CASSSGHGGYEQYF
NA	TRBV18	NA	TRBJ1-2	TGTGCCAGCTCACCAGGGGCAGGCCGGGTGGATGGCTACACCTTC	CASSPGAGRVDGYTF
NA	TRBV12-5	NA	TRBJ1-1	TGTGCTAGTGGTTTGTCGGGGGGGCGCATTTCTGAAGCTTTCTTT	CASGLSGGRISEAFF
NA	TRBV7-9	NA	TRBJ2-7	TGTGCCAGCAGCCCAAATAGACAGGGAGGGAACGAGCAGTACTTC	CASSPNRQGGNEQYF
NA	TRBV11-3	NA	TRBJ1-6	TGTGCCAGCAGCAATGGGGACGGTTCACCCCTCCACTTT	CASSNGDGSPLHF
NA	TRBV19	few	TRBJ1-5	TGTGCCAGTACCCAGAATTTGGGGAGCAATCAGCCCCAGCATTTT	CASTQNLGSNQPQHF
TRBD1	TRBV5-5	NA	TRBJ1-2	TGTGCCAGCAGCCTAGCGGGACAGGGAAGCTATGGCTACACCTTC	CASSLAGQGSYGYTF
NA	TRBV2	NA	TRBJ1-2	TGTGCCAGCAGGGCTACATCTAACTATGGCTACACCTTC	CASRATSNYGYTF
NA	TRBV7-2	NA	TRBJ2-7	TGTGCCAGCAGTCTCTACGACAGTTCCTACGAGCAGTACTTC	CASSLYDSSYEQYF
NA	TRBV18	NA	TRBJ2-3	TGTGCCAGCTCACCATTCGGACTTGGGAGCACAGATACGCAGTATTTT	CASSPFGLGSTDTQYF
TRBD1	TRBV4-1	NA	TRBJ1-6	TGCGCCAGCAGCCAAGAGGGAGGGGGCGGTTCACCCCTCCACTTT	CASSQEGGGGSPLHF
NA	TRBV7-2	NA	TRBJ2-1	TGTGCCAGCAGCTTAGATCTAGGCAGGGTCAATGAGCAGTTCTTC	CASSLDLGRVNEQFF
TRBD1	TRBV7-6	NA	TRBJ2-2	TGTGCCAGCAGCTTGAGGGACAGGGAGACCGGGGAGCTGTTTTTT	CASSLRDRETGELFF
NA	TRBV6-5	NA	TRBJ1-5	TGTGCCAGCAGGGCCTGGAGCAATCAGCCCCAGCATTTT	CASRAWSNQPQHF
TRBD2	TRBV15	NA	TRBJ2-3	TGTGCCACCAGCAGAGTTCGCCTAGCGGGGGGCTGGGATACGCAGTATTTT	CATSRVRLAGGWDTQYF
TRBD1	TRBV2	NA	TRBJ1-5	TGTGCCAGCAAAAGGGACAGGGCTAGCAATCAGCCCCAGCATTTT	CASKRDRASNQPQHF
NA	TRBV25-1	NA	TRBJ2-3	TGTGCCAGCAGTGATACGGGGGACCCGCAGTATTTT	CASSDTGDPQYF
NA	TRBV5-1	NA	TRBJ1-6	TGCGCCAGCAGCTTACAAGAGGGGAATTCACCCCTCCACTTT	CASSLQEGNSPLHF
NA	TRBV7-9	NA	TRBJ2-3	TGTGCCAGCAGCCCACTCCGGGACAGCACAGATACGCAGTATTTT	CASSPLRDSTDTQYF
TRBD2	TRBV30	NA	TRBJ2-7	TGTGCCTGGAGTGTACGGCCCCTCGGGACTAGCGTCCACGAGCAGTACTTC	CAWSVRPLGTSVHEQYF
NA	TRBV10-2	NA	TRBJ2-5	TGCGCCAGCAGAGACCGGGCCCAAGAGACCCAGTACTTC	CASRDRAQETQYF
TRBD1	TRBV6-1	NA	TRBJ1-1	TGTGCCAGCAGTGGGACAGGGTCGGCGCGAAACACTGAAGCTTTCTTT	CASSGTGSARNTEAFF
TRBD1	TRBV4-3	once	TRBJ2-7	TGCGCCAGCAGCCAAGAAGGCGGGACAGGGGGTCACCAGTACTTC	CASSQEGGTGGHQYF
NA	TRBV19	NA	TRBJ1-4	TGTGCCAGTAGTATCTCCGGGGGCCGTGAAAAACTGTTTTTT	CASSISGGREKLFF
TRBD1	TRBV5-1	few	TRBJ2-7	TGCGCCAGCAGCTTAGGGGGGACAGGGGGCCAAAGCTCCTACGAGCAGTACTTC	CASSLGGTGGQSSYEQYF
TRBD1	TRBV5-1	NA	TRBJ1-2	TGCGCCAGCAGCCCGGGCCCAGGGGGCGGCTATGGCTACACCTTC	CASSPGPGGGYGYTF
TRBD1	TRBV9	NA	TRBJ1-2	TGTGCCAGCAGCGCGTGGACAGGGACTGGCTACACCTTC	CASSAWTGTGYTF
TRBD1	TRBV9	NA	TRBJ1-2	TGTGCCAGCAGACAGATAGGGGGACAGGGAATCGGTGGCTACACCTTC	CASRQIGGQGIGGYTF
TRBD1	TRBV19	NA	TRBJ1-1	TGTGCCAGTAGTATACCGGGACAGGGAAACACTGAAGCTTTCTTT	CASSIPGQGNTEAFF
NA	TRBV4-1	NA	TRBJ2-4	TGCGCCAGCAGCCAAATCCCGGGGACAAAAAACATTCAGTACTTC	CASSQIPGTKNIQYF
NA	TRBV5-6	NA	TRBJ1-4	TGTGCCAGCAGCTTGGGGATAGCCCCAACTAATGAAAAACTGTTTTTT	CASSLGIAPTNEKLFF
NA	TRBV6-6	once	TRBJ2-7	TGTGCCAGCAGCGCGGGATATTACGAGCAGTACTTC	CASSAGYYEQYF
TRBD1	TRBV7-9	NA	TRBJ1-2	TGTGCCAGCAGCTTTTCGCTAGGGGGCGGAAATGGCTACACCTTC	CASSFSLGGGNGYTF
TRBD1	TRBV7-8	NA	TRBJ2-7	TGTGCCAGCAGCTTAATACAGGGGGCGGCCGAGCAGTACTTC	CASSLIQGAAEQYF
NA	TRBV5-1	NA	TRBJ1-4	TGCGCCAGCACCCCGGGGGCTATAACTAATGAAAAACTGTTTTTT	CASTPGAITNEKLFF
TRBD2	TRBV6-5	once	TRBJ2-7	TGTGCCAGCAGTTTTTACACTAGCGGGACCTACGAGCAGTACTTC	CASSFYTSGTYEQYF
NA	TRBV19	NA	TRBJ1-1	TGTGCCAGTATCAAAAAGGGATGGACGTCAAGTGTGTGGGTGAACACTGAAGCTTTCTTT	CASIKKGWTSSVWVNTEAFF
TRBD1	TRBV15	NA	TRBJ2-7	TGTGCCACCAGCAGATCAAAAGGGACAGGGACGCACGAGCAGTACTTC	CATSRSKGTGTHEQYF
NA	TRBV7-6	few	TRBJ1-3	TGTGCCAGCAGCTTAGCGCAAGGGATAGGAAACACCATATATTTT	CASSLAQGIGNTIYF
TRBD1	TRBV7-9	NA	TRBJ1-6	TGTGCCAGCAGCCCCTCGGGACAGGGTGTTTCACCCCTCCACTTT	CASSPSGQGVSPLHF
NA	TRBV6-6	NA	TRBJ1-6	TGTGCCAGCAGCCCGGCGTGGCAAGATTCACCCCTCCACTTT	CASSPAWQDSPLHF
TRBD1	TRBV27	NA	TRBJ2-7	TGTGCCAGCAGTCCCACAGGGGGTGCCTTCTACGAGCAGTACTTC	CASSPTGGAFYEQYF
NA	TRBV5-1	NA	TRBJ1-2	TGCGCCAGCAGCTTTTTGGGTGGCTACACCTTC	CASSFLGGYTF
TRBD1	TRBV5-4	NA	TRBJ2-1	TGTGCCAGCAGCGCCTCCGACAGGGCCTCCTACAATGAGCAGTTCTTC	CASSASDRASYNEQFF
NA	TRBV5-1	NA	TRBJ1-4	TGCGCCAGCAGATTGGGGTGGGGGGATCGTGAAAAACTGTTTTTT	CASRLGWGDREKLFF
TRBD1	TRBV14	NA	TRBJ1-4	TGTGCCAGCAGCCAAGAGGACAGGCGAAATGAAAAACTGTTTTTT	CASSQEDRRNEKLFF
TRBD2	TRBV7-6	NA	TRBJ2-2	TGTGCCAGCAGCTTCCGCGGGGGGCCGGGCACCGGGGAGCTGTTTTTT	CASSFRGGPGTGELFF
NA	TRBV7-3	NA	TRBJ1-1	TGTGCCAGCAGCTCCGAACGGCACACTGAAGCTTTCTTT	CASSSERHTEAFF
NA	TRBV14	once	TRBJ1-6	TGTGCCAGCAGACTAACAGGGAATTCACCCCTCCACTTT	CASRLTGNSPLHF
NA	TRBV5-1	NA	TRBJ1-1	TGCGCCAGCAGCTTGGCGGGAGGGATCGCTGAAGCTTTCTTT	CASSLAGGIAEAFF
NA	TRBV5-1	NA	TRBJ2-7	TGCGCCAGCAGCATATACTCCCCGGGGACACCATCCTACGAGCAGTACTTC	CASSIYSPGTPSYEQYF
NA	TRBV15	NA	TRBJ1-4	TGTGCCACCAGCAGAGCCAAATCTCGGGAAAAACTGTTTTTT	CATSRAKSREKLFF
NA	TRBV11-2	few	TRBJ1-1	TGTGCCAGCAGCCGGGACGGGCTTGAAGCTTTCTTT	CASSRDGLEAFF
TRBD1	TRBV15	NA	TRBJ1-2	TGTGCCACCACACAGGGGGCCAACTATGGCTACACCTTC	CATTQGANYGYTF
TRBD1	TRBV7-2	NA	TRBJ2-1	TGTGCCAGCAGGGTGACAGGGGGCAGTGAGCAGTTCTTC	CASRVTGGSEQFF
NA	TRBV15	NA	TRBJ2-7	TGTGCCACCAGCAGAGATGAGGGATACGAGCAGTACTTC	CATSRDEGYEQYF
TRBD1	TRBV11-2	NA	TRBJ2-2	TGTGCCAGCAGCCAAGACAGGGGGCGCGACACCGGGGAGCTGTTTTTT	CASSQDRGRDTGELFF
NA	TRBV7-9	NA	TRBJ1-3	TGTGCCAGCAGCCCCGGCCTCCTAGACACCATATATTTT	CASSPGLLDTIYF
NA	TRBV5-4	NA	TRBJ1-6	TGTGCCAGCAGCTTGACAGATAATTCACCCCTCCACTTT	CASSLTDNSPLHF